Reported below is one T cell receptor beta chain. The sample comes from a study of blood T cell repertoires in COVID-19. Study background: Samples came from the United States, Italy and Spain, spanning acute and convalescent COVID-19. T cells, B-cell-depleted T cells, or PBMCs provided the cDNA or gDNA that served as material.

Original processing notes: Quantification of nucleated cells was approximated via reference gene primer amplification. This table comes from immunoSEQ multiplex PCR, and its TCRdb copy is limited to in-frame clones, with some not included. V and J calls and clone size come straight from that table; D and trimming were deduced from the DNA. The table shows under 300,000 clones, with roughly 88% occurring only once. The germline CDR1 and CDR2 sequences are SGHVS and FNYEAQ. Trimming took 3 bases from V and 2 from J, leaving 14 bases between them. This CDR3 comprises 15 residues. The V gene is TRBV7-6, the J gene TRBJ2-7, with TRBD2 as a possible D gene (5 bases). Sequencing was carried out using peripheral blood. The clonotype was recovered from a man between 40 and 49 years old who had recovered from COVID-19. CDR3 DNA: TGTGCCAGCAGCTTTGGTATGGGAGTCACCTACGAGCAGTACTTC. Its protein product is CASSFGMGVTYEQYF.